This passage covers 9 T cell receptor beta chains from one sample sequenced in a study of T cell repertoires in cytomegalovirus infection. These receptors' targets are unknown. TCRdb analysed the reads with MiXCR anew, one entry per CDR3 protein. The sample comprises more than 50,000 distinct CDR3 sequences, 33% of which are singletons, and approximately 70% rests with the top ten. Source material: PBMCs, sequenced either directly or after in vitro stimulation (not recorded which). Source of these receptors: a human donor in good health (CMV status not recorded). Some clones in this sample may be carry-over from other donors' samples.

Ten or more counts support this clonotype. V gene TRBV12-3 or TRBV12-4 combines with J gene TRBJ2-1, with 14 bases aligning to TRBD2. This CDR3 has 15 residues. Losses at the gene ends were 6 bases for V and 9 bases for J; bases not matched to a gene: 7. DNA for the CDR3: TGTGCCAGCAGGCCGGGACTAGCGGGAGTTGGTGAGCAGTTCTTC. This sequence encodes CASRPGLAGVGEQFF.

This clonotype was detected ten times or more. This chain links TRBV7-2 with TRBJ1-2, with D unclear. The CDR3 length is 14 residues. Looked up from germline, CDR1 is SGHTA and CDR2 is FQGNSA. V shed 1 base and J shed 3 bases, with 9 bases lying between them. The CDR3 reads CASSLVPEYYGYTF. The CDR3 nucleotides read TGTGCCAGCAGCTTAGTCCCCGAGTACTATGGCTACACCTTC.

This chain joins TRBV5-6 and TRBJ2-5; D gene uncertain. The CDR3 contains 11 residues. V was trimmed by 5 bases and J by 5 bases, leaving 7 bases between them. Germline V lookup: CDR1 SGHDT, CDR2 YYEEEE. Here the CDR3 DNA reads TGTGCCAGCAGAACATGGGAGACCCAGTACTTC. This gives the protein CASRTWETQYF.

The chain couples TRBV11-2 to TRBJ2-3; 10 bases line up with TRBD2. The germline gives CDR1 SGHAT, CDR2 FQNNGV. The junction had 12 bases not matched to a gene; V was cut back by 3 bases and J by 6 bases. The CDR3 is 17 residues long. This CDR3 is CASSFDRSGRARDTQYF. The CDR3 region has the DNA TGTGCCAGCAGCTTCGACCGGAGCGGGAGGGCCCGCGATACGCAGTATTTT.

The chain combines TRBV2 with TRBJ2-1; the D gene could be TRBD1 or TRBD2 (5 bases each). Germline V lookup: CDR1 SNHLY, CDR2 FYNNEI. The CDR3 sequence is 14 residues long. V lost 6 bases and J lost 9, with 18 bases in between. The CDR3 region is CASRGDPGRSEQFF. The CDR3 bases are TGTGCCAGCAGGGGGGACCCCGGTCGGAGTGAGCAGTTCTTC.

This sequence joins TRBV3-1 and TRBJ1-5; no definite D call. V lost 1 base, J lost 5 bases, and 6 bases lay in between. This CDR3 comprises 13 residues. The germline CDR1 and CDR2 sequences are LGHDT and YNNKEL (reference sequence). CDR3 amino acids: CASSQGIDQPQHF. The CDR3, as DNA: TGTGCCAGCAGCCAAGGGATTGATCAGCCCCAGCATTTT.

The rearrangement uses TRBV6-6 and TRBJ2-3; D not certain. Germline lookup yields CDR1 MNHNY and CDR2 SVGAGI (reference sequence). This CDR3 contains 11 residues. V was pared by 8 bases and J by 6 bases, with 9 bases between. The CDR3 here is CASSAVDTQYF. The CDR3 DNA is TGTGCCAGCTCCGCAGTTGATACGCAGTATTTT.

The rearrangement uses TRBV18 and TRBJ2-7, with D hard to call. Germline V gene lookup returns CDR1 KGHSH and CDR2 LQKENI. Between the trimmed V and J ends, which lost 2 bases and 3 bases, there was a span of 5 bases. The CDR3 loop spans 12 amino acids. This CDR3 reads CASSPNGYEQYF. The CDR3 DNA is TGTGCCAGCTCACCAAATGGCTACGAGCAGTACTTC.

CDR3 DNA sequence: TGTGCCATCAGTGAGCCAGGGAACACTGAAGCTTTCTTT. Amino acids: CAISEPGNTEAFF. The rearrangement links TRBV10-3 to TRBJ1-1, with D hard to call. The length of the CDR3 is 13 residues. CDR1 and CDR2 (germline): ENHRY, SYGVKD. V lost 2 bases and J lost 1, with 5 bases in between.